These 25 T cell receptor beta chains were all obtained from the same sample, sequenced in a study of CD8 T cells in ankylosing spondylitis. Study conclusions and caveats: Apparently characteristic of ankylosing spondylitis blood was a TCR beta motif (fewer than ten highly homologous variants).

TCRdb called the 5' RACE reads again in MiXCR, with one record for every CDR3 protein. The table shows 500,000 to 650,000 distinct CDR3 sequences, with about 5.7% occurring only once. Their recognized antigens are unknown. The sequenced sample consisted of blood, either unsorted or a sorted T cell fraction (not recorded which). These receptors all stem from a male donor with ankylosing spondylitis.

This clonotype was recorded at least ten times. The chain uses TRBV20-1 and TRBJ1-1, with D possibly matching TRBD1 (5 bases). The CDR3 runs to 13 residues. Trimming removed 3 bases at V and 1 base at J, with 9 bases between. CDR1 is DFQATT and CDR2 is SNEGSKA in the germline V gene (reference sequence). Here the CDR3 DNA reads TGCAGTGCTAGCCGCCAGGGGAACACTGAAGCTTTCTTT. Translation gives CSASRQGNTEAFF.

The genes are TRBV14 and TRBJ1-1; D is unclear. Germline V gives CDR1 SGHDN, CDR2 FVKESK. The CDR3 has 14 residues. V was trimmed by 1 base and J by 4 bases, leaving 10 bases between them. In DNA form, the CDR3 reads TGTGCCAGCAGCCAAGTATCTGGCTTCACTGAAGCTTTCTTT. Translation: CASSQVSGFTEAFF. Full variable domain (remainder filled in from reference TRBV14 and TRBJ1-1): EAGVTQFPSHSVIEKGQTVTLRCDPISGHDNLYWYRRVMGKEIKFLLHFVKESKQDESGMPNNRFLAERTGGTYSTLKVQPAELEDSGVYFCASSQVSGFTEAFFGQGTRLTVV.

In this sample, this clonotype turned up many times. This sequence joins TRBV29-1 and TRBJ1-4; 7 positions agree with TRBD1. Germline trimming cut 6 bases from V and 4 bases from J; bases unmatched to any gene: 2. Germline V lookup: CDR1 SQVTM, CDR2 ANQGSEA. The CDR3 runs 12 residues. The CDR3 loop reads CSVGQFNEKLFF. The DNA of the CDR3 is TGCAGCGTGGGACAGTTTAATGAAAAACTGTTTTTT.

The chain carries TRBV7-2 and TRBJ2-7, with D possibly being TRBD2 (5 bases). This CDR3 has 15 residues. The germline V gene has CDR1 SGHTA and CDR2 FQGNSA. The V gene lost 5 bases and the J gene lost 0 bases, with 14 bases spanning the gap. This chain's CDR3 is CASSRGLTFSYEQYF. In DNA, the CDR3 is TGTGCCAGCAGCCGAGGACTGACGTTCTCCTACGAGCAGTACTTC.

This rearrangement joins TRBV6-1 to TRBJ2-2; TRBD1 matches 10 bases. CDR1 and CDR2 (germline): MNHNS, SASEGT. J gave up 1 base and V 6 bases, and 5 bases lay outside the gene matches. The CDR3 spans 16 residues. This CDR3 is CASRPRTGGNTGELFF. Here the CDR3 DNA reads TGTGCCAGCAGGCCAAGGACAGGGGGGAACACCGGGGAGCTGTTTTTT.

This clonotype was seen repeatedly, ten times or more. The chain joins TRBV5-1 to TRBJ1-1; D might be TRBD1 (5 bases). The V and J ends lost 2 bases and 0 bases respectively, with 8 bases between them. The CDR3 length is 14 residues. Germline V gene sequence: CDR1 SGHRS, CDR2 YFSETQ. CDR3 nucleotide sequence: TGCGCCAGCAGCTTAGGGACGCTGAACACTGAAGCTTTCTTT. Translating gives CASSLGTLNTEAFF.

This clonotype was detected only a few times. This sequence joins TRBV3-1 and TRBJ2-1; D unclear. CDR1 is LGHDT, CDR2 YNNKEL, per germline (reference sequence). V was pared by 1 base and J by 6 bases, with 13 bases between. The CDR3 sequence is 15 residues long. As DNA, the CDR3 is TGTGCCAGCAGCCAAGTTTTCTCACTTCGCAATGAGCAGTTCTTC. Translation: CASSQVFSLRNEQFF.

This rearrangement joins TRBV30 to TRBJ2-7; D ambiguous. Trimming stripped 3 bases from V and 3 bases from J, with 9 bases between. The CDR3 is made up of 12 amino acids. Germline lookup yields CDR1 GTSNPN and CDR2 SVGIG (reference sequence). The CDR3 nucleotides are TGTGCCTGGAGATGGGGTTACTACGAGCAGTACTTC. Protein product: CAWRWGYYEQYF.

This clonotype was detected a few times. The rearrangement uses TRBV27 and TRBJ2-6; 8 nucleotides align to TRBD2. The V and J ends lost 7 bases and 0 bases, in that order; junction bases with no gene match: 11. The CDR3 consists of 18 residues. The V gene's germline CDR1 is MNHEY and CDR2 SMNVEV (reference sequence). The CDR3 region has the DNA TGTGCCAGCACCTTCGGCGGGGGGCCCAGCTCTGGGGCCAACGTCCTGACTTTC. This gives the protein CASTFGGGPSSGANVLTF.

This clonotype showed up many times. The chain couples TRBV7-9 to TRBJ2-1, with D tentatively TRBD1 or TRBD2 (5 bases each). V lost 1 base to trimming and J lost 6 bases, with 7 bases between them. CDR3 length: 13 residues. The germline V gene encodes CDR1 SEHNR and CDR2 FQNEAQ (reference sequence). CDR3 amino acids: CASSLGGSNEQFF. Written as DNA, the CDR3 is TGTGCCAGCAGCTTAGGGGGGTCCAATGAGCAGTTCTTC.

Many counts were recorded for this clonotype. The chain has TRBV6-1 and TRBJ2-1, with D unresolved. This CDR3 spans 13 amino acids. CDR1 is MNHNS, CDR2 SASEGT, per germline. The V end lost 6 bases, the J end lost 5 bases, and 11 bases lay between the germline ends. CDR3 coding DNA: TGTGCCAGCAGCCAGGCAGGACACAATGAGCAGTTCTTC. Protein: CASSQAGHNEQFF.

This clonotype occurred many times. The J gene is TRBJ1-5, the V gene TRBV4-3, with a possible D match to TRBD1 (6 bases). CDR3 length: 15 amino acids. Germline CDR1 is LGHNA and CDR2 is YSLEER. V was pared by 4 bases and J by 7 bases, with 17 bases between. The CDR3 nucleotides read TGCGCCAGCAGCCTTATTATGGGGGCAGGACAGCCCCAGCATTTT. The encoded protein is CASSLIMGAGQPQHF.

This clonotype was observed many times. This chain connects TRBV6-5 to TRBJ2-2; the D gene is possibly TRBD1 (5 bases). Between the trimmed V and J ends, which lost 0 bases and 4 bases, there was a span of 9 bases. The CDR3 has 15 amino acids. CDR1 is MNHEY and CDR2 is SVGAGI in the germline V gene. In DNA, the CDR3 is TGTGCCAGCAGTTACTCAGGCAGGGCCACCGGGGAGCTGTTTTTT. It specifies CASSYSGRATGELFF.

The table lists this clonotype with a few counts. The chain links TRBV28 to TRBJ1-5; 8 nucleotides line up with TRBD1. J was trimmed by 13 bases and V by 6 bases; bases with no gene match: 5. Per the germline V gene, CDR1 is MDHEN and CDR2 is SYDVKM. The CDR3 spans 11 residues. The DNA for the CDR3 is TGTGCCAGCAGCTACAGGGGGGAACAGCATTTT. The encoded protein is CASSYRGEQHF.

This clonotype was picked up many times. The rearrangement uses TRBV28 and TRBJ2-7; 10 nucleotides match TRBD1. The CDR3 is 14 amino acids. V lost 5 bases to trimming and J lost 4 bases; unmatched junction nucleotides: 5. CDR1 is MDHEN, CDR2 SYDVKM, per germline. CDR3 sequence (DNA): TGTGCCAGCAGTGACCGGGACAGGGGTTACGAGCAGTACTTC. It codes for CASSDRDRGYEQYF.

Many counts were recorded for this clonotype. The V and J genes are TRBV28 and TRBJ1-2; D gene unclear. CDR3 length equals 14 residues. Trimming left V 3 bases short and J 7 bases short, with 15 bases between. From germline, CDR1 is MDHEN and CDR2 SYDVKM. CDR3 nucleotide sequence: TGTGCCAGCAGTTTGCCGGGGTTCGGCCGTGGCTACACCTTC. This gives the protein CASSLPGFGRGYTF.

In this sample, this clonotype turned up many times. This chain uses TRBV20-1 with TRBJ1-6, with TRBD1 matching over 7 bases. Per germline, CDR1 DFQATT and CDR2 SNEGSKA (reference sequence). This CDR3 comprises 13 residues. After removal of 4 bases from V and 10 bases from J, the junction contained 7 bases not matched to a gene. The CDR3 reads CSATGGVGSPLHF. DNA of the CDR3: TGCAGTGCTACAGGGGGGGTTGGCTCACCCCTCCACTTT.

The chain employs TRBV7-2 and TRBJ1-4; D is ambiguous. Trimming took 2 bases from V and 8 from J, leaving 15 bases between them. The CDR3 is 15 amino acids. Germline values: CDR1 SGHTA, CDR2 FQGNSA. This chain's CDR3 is CASSLFSRPGEKLFF. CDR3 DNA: TGTGCCAGCAGCTTATTTAGCAGGCCGGGGGAAAAACTGTTTTTT. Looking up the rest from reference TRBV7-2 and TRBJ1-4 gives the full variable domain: GAGVSQSPSNKVTEKGKDVELRCDPISGHTALYWYRQSLGQGLEFLIYFQGNSAPDKSGLPSDRFSAERTGGSVSTLTIQRTQQEDSAVYLCASSLFSRPGEKLFFGSGTQLSVL.

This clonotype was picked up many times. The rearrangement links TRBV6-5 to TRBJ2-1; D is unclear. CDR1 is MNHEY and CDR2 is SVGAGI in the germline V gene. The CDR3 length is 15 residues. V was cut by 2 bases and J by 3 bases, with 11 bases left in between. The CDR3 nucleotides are TGTGCCAGCAGTTACGGTGGCGGTAGCTACAATGAGCAGTTCTTC. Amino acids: CASSYGGGSYNEQFF.

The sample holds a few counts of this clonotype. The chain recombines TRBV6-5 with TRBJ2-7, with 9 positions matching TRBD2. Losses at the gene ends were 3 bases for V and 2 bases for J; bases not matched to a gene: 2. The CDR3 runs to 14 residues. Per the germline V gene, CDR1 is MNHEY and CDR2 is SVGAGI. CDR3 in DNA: TGTGCCAGCAGTTATGCGGGAGGGCCCTACGAGCAGTACTTC. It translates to CASSYAGGPYEQYF.

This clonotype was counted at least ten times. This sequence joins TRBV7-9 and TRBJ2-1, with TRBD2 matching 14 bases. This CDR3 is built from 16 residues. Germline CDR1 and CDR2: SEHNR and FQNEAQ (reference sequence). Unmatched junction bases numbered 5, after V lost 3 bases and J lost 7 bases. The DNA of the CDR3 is TGTGCCAGCAGCTTGCTTGGACTAGCGGGAGGTAATGAGCAGTTCTTC. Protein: CASSLLGLAGGNEQFF.

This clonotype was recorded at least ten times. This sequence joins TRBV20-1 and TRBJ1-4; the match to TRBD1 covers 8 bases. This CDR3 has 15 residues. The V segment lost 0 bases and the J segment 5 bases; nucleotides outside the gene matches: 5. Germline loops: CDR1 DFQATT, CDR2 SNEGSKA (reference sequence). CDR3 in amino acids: CSARDRTGPNEKLFF. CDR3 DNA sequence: TGCAGTGCTAGAGACCGGACAGGGCCGAATGAAAAACTGTTTTTT.

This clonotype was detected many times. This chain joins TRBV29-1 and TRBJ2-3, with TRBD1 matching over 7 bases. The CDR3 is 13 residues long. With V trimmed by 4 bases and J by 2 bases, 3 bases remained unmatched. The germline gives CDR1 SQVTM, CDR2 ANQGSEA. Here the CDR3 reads CSVGQGFTDTQYF. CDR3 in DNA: TGCAGCGTTGGACAGGGTTTCACAGATACGCAGTATTTT.

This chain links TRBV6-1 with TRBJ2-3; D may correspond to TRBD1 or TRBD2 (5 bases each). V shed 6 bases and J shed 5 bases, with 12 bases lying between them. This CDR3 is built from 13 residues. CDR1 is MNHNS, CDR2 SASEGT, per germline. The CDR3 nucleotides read TGTGCCAGCAGCCGGGACCCCGGAGATACGCAGTATTTT. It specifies CASSRDPGDTQYF.

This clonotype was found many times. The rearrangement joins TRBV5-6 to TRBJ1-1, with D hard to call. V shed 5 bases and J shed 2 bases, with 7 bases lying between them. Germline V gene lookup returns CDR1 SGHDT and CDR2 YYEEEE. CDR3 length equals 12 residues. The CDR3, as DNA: TGTGCCAGCAGTCTGCTCAACACTGAAGCTTTCTTT. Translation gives CASSLLNTEAFF.